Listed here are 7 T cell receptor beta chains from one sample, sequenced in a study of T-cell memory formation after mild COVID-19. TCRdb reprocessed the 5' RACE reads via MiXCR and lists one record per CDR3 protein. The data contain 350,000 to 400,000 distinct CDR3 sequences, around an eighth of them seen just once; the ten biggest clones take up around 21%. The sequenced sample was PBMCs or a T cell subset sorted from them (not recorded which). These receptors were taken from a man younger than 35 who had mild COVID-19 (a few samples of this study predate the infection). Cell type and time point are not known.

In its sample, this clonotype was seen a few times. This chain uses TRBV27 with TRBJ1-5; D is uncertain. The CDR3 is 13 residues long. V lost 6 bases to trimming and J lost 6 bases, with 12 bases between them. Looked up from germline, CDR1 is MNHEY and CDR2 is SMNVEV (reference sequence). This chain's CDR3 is CASRPLGGQPQHF. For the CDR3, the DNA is TGTGCCAGCAGACCTCTAGGTGGTCAGCCCCAGCATTTT.

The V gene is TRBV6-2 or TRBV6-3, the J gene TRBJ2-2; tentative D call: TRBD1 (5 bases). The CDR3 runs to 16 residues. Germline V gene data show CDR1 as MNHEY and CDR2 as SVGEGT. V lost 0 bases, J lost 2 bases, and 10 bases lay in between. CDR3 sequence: CASSYSPDRNTGELFF. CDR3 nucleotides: TGTGCCAGCAGTTACTCCCCCGACAGAAACACCGGGGAGCTGTTTTTT.

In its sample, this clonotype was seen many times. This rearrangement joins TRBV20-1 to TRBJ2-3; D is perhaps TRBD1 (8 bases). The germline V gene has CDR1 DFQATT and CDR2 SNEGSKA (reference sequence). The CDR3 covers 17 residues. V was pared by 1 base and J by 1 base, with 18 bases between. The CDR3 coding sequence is TGCAGTGCTAGAGCTCTTGGACAGGGAGGGCGCACAGATACGCAGTATTTT. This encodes CSARALGQGGRTDTQYF.

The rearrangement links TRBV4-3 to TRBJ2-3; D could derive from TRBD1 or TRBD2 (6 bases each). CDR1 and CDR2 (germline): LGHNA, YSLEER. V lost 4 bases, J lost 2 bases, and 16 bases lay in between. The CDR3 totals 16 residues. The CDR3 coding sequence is TGCGCCAGCAGCCTCGGAGGGGGGAGATACACAGATACGCAGTATTTT. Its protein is CASSLGGGRYTDTQYF.

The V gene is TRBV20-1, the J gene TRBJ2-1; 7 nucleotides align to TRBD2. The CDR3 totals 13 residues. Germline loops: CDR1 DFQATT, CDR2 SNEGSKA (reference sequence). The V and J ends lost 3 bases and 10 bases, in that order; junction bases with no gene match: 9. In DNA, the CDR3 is TGCAGTGCTAGCCCCCCGGGCGGGGGAGAGCAGTTCTTC. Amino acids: CSASPPGGGEQFF.

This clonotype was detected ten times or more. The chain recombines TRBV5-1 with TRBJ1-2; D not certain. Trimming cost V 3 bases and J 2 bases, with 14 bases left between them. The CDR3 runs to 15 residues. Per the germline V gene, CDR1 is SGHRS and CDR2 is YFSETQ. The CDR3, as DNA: TGCGCCAGCAGCTCGGATGGACGGGCGAACTATGGCTACACCTTC. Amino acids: CASSSDGRANYGYTF.

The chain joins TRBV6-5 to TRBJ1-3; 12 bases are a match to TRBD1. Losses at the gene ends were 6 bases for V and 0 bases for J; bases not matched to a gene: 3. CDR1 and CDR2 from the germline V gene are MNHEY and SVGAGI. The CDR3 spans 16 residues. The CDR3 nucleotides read TGTGCCAGCAGGCCGGGACAGGGGGCCTCTGGAAACACCATATATTTT. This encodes CASRPGQGASGNTIYF.